This T cell receptor (beta chain) was profiled in a study of shared clonotypes between healthy human individuals. The donor population consisted of healthy HIV-negative adults with no recent acute infections or vaccinations. In regard to this clone: Its antigen remains unknown.

The assay was immunoSEQ multiplex PCR, and TCRdb's table has in-frame clones only and misses some. The sample holds roughly 2,300,000 clones; around 92% are singletons and the top ten take more than 0.35%. Broader study findings: For sorted subsets, rarefaction showed incomplete sequencing despite large depth. When compared with the clonotypes that were shared by all four sorted-subset donors, the non-shared clonotypes turned out to have lower generation probabilities. Naive subsets tended to show greater estimated richness than memory subsets.

Germline CDR1 and CDR2: MDHEN and SYDVKM. The CDR3 spans 16 residues. The V end was cut by 0 bases, the J end by 1 base, with 12 bases between. Sequencing was done on a sample of naive CD4+ T cells from PBMCs. Subset described: CD45RA+ positively selected. The sequence was collected from a man between 18 and 29 years old in good health. Some clones in this sample may be carry-over from other donors' samples. V gene TRBV28 combines with J gene TRBJ1-1; no reliable D call. This chain's CDR3 is CASSLWAAASNTEAFF. Here the CDR3 DNA reads TGTGCCAGCAGTTTATGGGCTGCCGCGTCGAACACTGAAGCTTTCTTT.